This T cell receptor beta chain was recovered during a study of blood T cell repertoires in COVID-19. Repertoires were generated with immunoSEQ multiplex PCR, while TCRdb's copy carries only in-frame clones and drops some. The table records about 42,000 clones, 90% of them present only once. The CDR3 length is 17 residues. Germline-derived CDR1 and CDR2 are LGHDT and YNNKEL (reference sequence). V was pared by 3 bases and J by 3 bases, with 11 bases of the junction left unmatched. The sequenced sample consisted of peripheral blood. This sequence originates from a man between 65 and 85 years old with active COVID-19. V gene TRBV3-1 (or the pseudogene TRBV3-2) combines with J gene TRBJ2-1; TRBD2 matches 7 bases. DNA of the CDR3: TGTGCCAGCAGCCAGGTTCCCCCTGGGAGGGTCTACAATGAGCAGTTCTTC. Translation gives CASSQVPPGRVYNEQFF.